This paragraph covers one T cell receptor beta chain sequence. Germline CDR1 and CDR2: KGHSH and LQKENI. The CDR3 extends over 20 amino acids. The trim removed 2 bases at V and 0 bases at J, leaving 16 bases unmatched. Sequenced by immunoSEQ multiplex PCR; TCRdb stores in-frame clones only, minus some. The profile covers about 94,000 clones, with about nine tenths appearing a single time and about 4% taken by the ten largest. The data derive from a study of control samples from healthy donors and cancer patients. The chain has TRBV18 and TRBJ1-5; 7 nucleotides align to TRBD1. The source of this sequence is a young woman in good health. Source material: blood. This CDR3 reads CASSPGGYGQDPYSNQPQHF. The CDR3 nucleotides are TGTGCCAGCTCACCAGGAGGATACGGACAGGACCCTTATAGCAATCAGCCCCAGCATTTT.